Shown below are 9 T cell receptor beta chains from a single sample sequenced in a study of cytomegalovirus exposure and HLA in healthy donors. Both 60 Vbeta primers and 13 Jbeta primers went into the PCR. The table came from immunoSEQ multiplex PCR; TCRdb's copy has only in-frame clones and leaves some out. The table includes 150,000 or so clones, 70% to 80% detected once. The sequenced material came from PBMCs. These receptors came from a middle-aged woman in good health and CMV-seronegative.

The V gene is TRBV18, the J gene TRBJ1-6; TRBD1 might be the D (6 bases). The V gene lost 5 bases and the J gene lost 7 bases, with 9 bases spanning the gap. CDR3 length: 13 residues. Germline CDR1 KGHSH, CDR2 LQKENI. The CDR3 reads CASSTGTNSPLHF. CDR3 coding DNA: TGTGCCAGCTCAACCGGGACAAATTCACCCCTCCACTTT.

The chain is built from TRBV6-5 and TRBJ2-5, with D possibly TRBD2 on 6 matching bases. Germline-derived CDR1 and CDR2 are MNHEY and SVGAGI. Trimming pared 6 bases from V and 7 bases from J, leaving 21 bases between. This CDR3 comprises 15 residues. The CDR3 region is CASRRLEALGGTQYF. CDR3 nucleotide sequence: TGTGCCAGCAGACGACTCGAGGCTCTGGGGGGGACCCAGTACTTC.

The genes are TRBV19 and TRBJ2-7; 7 nucleotides agree with TRBD1. The CDR3 is 14 amino acids. V was pared by 6 bases and J by 5 bases, with 10 bases of the junction left unmatched. Germline V CDR1 and CDR2: LNHDA, SQIVND (reference sequence). The CDR3 DNA reads as TGTGCCAGTAGAGACAACAGGGGTGGGGACGAGCAGTACTTC. As protein: CASRDNRGGDEQYF.

The chain employs TRBV9 and TRBJ2-1, with 14 bases aligning to TRBD2. Unmatched junction bases numbered 7, after V lost 4 bases and J lost 10 bases. Germline V lookup: CDR1 SGDLS, CDR2 YYNGEE. The CDR3 sequence is 15 residues long. The CDR3 coding sequence is TGTGCCAGCAGCCCTGGACTAGCGGGAGGAGACGAGCAGTTCTTC. Translating it yields CASSPGLAGGDEQFF.

This clone showed up just a few times. The chain joins TRBV29-1 to TRBJ2-3; 13 bases map to TRBD2. V lost 6 bases, J lost 1 base, and 4 bases stayed unmatched. Germline loops: CDR1 SQVTM, CDR2 ANQGSEA. CDR3 size: 15 residues. CDR3 amino acids: CSVGTSGVRTDTQYF. CDR3 nucleotide sequence: TGCAGCGTAGGGACTAGCGGGGTTCGCACAGATACGCAGTATTTT.

The chain joins TRBV18 to TRBJ1-2; D perhaps matches TRBD1 (5 bases). Germline loops: CDR1 KGHSH, CDR2 LQKENI. Trimming left V 4 bases short and J 6 bases short, with 12 bases between. This CDR3 contains 13 residues. CDR3 nucleotide sequence: TGTGCCAGCTCACGGCAGGGAATCAATGGCTACACCTTC. Translated, it gives CASSRQGINGYTF.

The chain's CDR3 is CASSSGQGNTDTQYF. The DNA for the CDR3 is TGTGCCAGCAGCTCGGGACAGGGTAACACAGATACGCAGTATTTT. V usage is TRBV5-4 and J usage is TRBJ2-3, with TRBD1 matching over 9 bases. This CDR3 has 15 residues. J gave up 2 bases and V 3 bases, and 4 bases lay outside the gene matches. Germline assignment: CDR1 SGHNT and CDR2 YYREEE (reference sequence). Drawing the rest from reference TRBV5-4 and TRBJ2-3, the complete variable domain is ETGVTQSPTHLIKTRGQQVTLRCSSQSGHNTVSWYQQALGQGPQFIFQYYREEENGRGNFPPRFSGLQFPNYSSELNVNALELDDSALYLCASSSGQGNTDTQYFGPGTRLTVL.

The CDR3 bases are TGTGCCAGCAGCTCCGGGGGGGCAGCGAACACCGGGGAGCTGTTTTTT. This encodes CASSSGGAANTGELFF. The chain is built from TRBV7-9 and TRBJ2-2, with TRBD2 identical over 8 bases. The CDR3 extends over 16 amino acids. The germline V gene encodes CDR1 SEHNR and CDR2 FQNEAQ (reference sequence). V lost 4 bases to trimming and J lost 0 bases; unmatched junction nucleotides: 4. The whole variable domain, remainder taken from reference TRBV7-9 and TRBJ2-2, is DTGVSQNPRHKITKRGQNVTFRCDPISEHNRLYWYRQTLGQGPEFLTYFQNEAQLEKSRLLSDRFSAERPKGSFSTLEIQRTEQGDSAMYLCASSSGGAANTGELFFGEGSRLTVL.

The rearrangement joins TRBV6-6 to TRBJ2-5; 8 bases are shared with TRBD1. The DNA end is a closer match to TRBJ2-7, so the J assignment may be wrong. The CDR3 contains 15 residues. Per germline, CDR1 MNHNY and CDR2 SVGAGI (reference sequence). The CDR3 spells CASSPDRASSYEQYF. CDR3 nucleotide sequence: TGTGCCAGCAGCCCGGACAGGGCGAGCTCCTACGAGCAGTACTTC.